This is a list of T cell receptor beta chains from one sample in a study of T cells in Graves' hyperthyroidism and ophthalmopathy. TCRdb analysed the multiplex PCR reads with MiXCR anew, one entry per CDR3 protein. The sample holds hundreds of thousands of distinct CDR3 sequences, about 14% seen once. The source material was blood. These receptors all come from a woman in her 50s with Graves' ophthalmopathy. Each CDR3 is given with its conserved first and last residue. The D gene is left open where the match is weak. Clone size is stated in some rows and not others, as once, few, many or a class when expanded.

clone_size	v_call	d_call	j_call	cdr3_nt	cdr3_aa
many	TRBV7-2	.	TRBJ1-5	TGTGCCAGCAGCGAAGGGATACGACAGGTCTATAGCAATCAGCCCCAGCATTTT	CASSEGIRQVYSNQPQHF
.	TRBV4-1	.	TRBJ1-5	TGCGCCAGCAGCCCTGGGCCAGGTAGCAATCAGCCCCAGCATTTT	CASSPGPGSNQPQHF
.	TRBV20-1	.	TRBJ2-7	TGCAGTGCTAGAGTCACCACCTCCTACGAGCAGTACTTC	CSARVTTSYEQYF
many	TRBV7-2	.	TRBJ2-2	TGTGCCAGCAGCTTCTTGAGGACCGGGGAGCTGTTTTTT	CASSFLRTGELFF
many	TRBV15	.	TRBJ2-3	TGTGCCACCAGCAGAGATCGGAATAGCGGCCCCACAGATACGCAGTATTTT	CATSRDRNSGPTDTQYF
many	TRBV27	.	TRBJ2-2	TGTGCCAGCAAAGTTCGACGGAATGCGAACACCGGGGAGCTGTTTTTT	CASKVRRNANTGELFF
many	TRBV20-1	TRBD1	TRBJ2-7	TGCAGTGCTAGGGACGACAGGGGCGACGAGCAGTACTTC	CSARDDRGDEQYF
many	TRBV27	TRBD1	TRBJ2-1	TGTGCCAGCAGTTTGCTCCGGGACAGATTACGCAATGAGCAGTTCTTC	CASSLLRDRLRNEQFF
.	TRBV28	TRBD1	TRBJ1-2	TGTGCCAGCAGTACGATCTCACTACAGGGGATGGGCTACACCTTC	CASSTISLQGMGYTF
.	TRBV4-3	.	TRBJ2-2	TGCGCCAGCAGCCAAGATATCACAGTTATGAAAACCGGGGAGCTGTTTTTT	CASSQDITVMKTGELFF
.	TRBV20-1	.	TRBJ1-1	TGCAGTGCTAGCTCGGGCAACGCTGAAGCTTTCTTT	CSASSGNAEAFF
many	TRBV3-1	.	TRBJ2-7	TGTGCCAGCAGCCAACTTATTGGAGAGCAGTACTTC	CASSQLIGEQYF
few	TRBV3-1	TRBD2	TRBJ2-1	TGTGCCAGCAGCCTCCGACTAGCGGGAGTCAAAAAAAATGAGCAGTTCTTC	CASSLRLAGVKKNEQFF
many	TRBV30	TRBD1	TRBJ1-2	TGTGCCTGGAGTGTCGGGACAGGTCGTTACACCTTC	CAWSVGTGRYTF
many	TRBV30	TRBD2	TRBJ2-7	TGTGCCTGGAGTTTAGGACTAGGGGATTACGAGCAGTACTTC	CAWSLGLGDYEQYF
many	TRBV12-3/TRBV12-4	.	TRBJ1-4	TGTGCCAGCAGTTTCAGGGGACCGAAGAATGAAAAACTGTTTTTT	CASSFRGPKNEKLFF
many	TRBV5-1	TRBD1	TRBJ2-7	TGCGCCAGCAGCGGGGGACAGGGGTTCTACGAGCAGTACTTC	CASSGGQGFYEQYF
many	TRBV7-9	.	TRBJ1-5	TGTGCCAGCAGCTTAGATCCGGGCCGTAGAGGTCAGCCCCAGCATTTT	CASSLDPGRRGQPQHF
few	TRBV19	TRBD1	TRBJ1-5	TGTGCCAGTGGGGGACAGGGGGGCAATCAGCCCCAGCATTTT	CASGGQGGNQPQHF
.	TRBV6-2/TRBV6-3	.	TRBJ1-1	TGTGCCACTCAGCGTTGCGGATATGAAGCCTTCTTT	CATQRCGYEAFF
few	TRBV30	TRBD1	TRBJ2-7	TGTGCCAGTAGTACCCGGGACAGGGGCTCCTACGAGCAGTACTTC	CASSTRDRGSYEQYF
.	TRBV6-6	.	TRBJ1-1	TGTGCCAGCAGTTACTGGGGACATGGGAACCCCACCCATCTGAACACTGAAGCTTTCTTT	CASSYWGHGNPTHLNTEAFF
.	TRBV7-2	TRBD1	TRBJ1-5	TGTGCCAGCAGCTCACAGGGGGCAGGCAATCAGCCCCAGCATTTT	CASSSQGAGNQPQHF
many	TRBV5-4	.	TRBJ2-1	TGTGCCAGCAGCTCTCTAGACGTCTTAAGCAATGAGCAGTTCTTC	CASSSLDVLSNEQFF
.	TRBV12-3/TRBV12-4	TRBD1	TRBJ2-1	TGTGCCAGCAGCGGCCCCGGGACAGGGGTGGAGCAGTTCTTC	CASSGPGTGVEQFF
.	TRBV18	.	TRBJ2-3	TGTGCCAGCTCACTAGGGGACGACACAGATACGCAGTATTTT	CASSLGDDTDTQYF
.	TRBV4-2	.	TRBJ2-1	TGTGCCAGCAGCCAAGATCTAGCGTCCGGTTTCGGGGCACGAGAGCAGTTCTTC	CASSQDLASGFGAREQFF
many	TRBV7-2	TRBD2	TRBJ2-5	TGTGCCAGCAGCCCAAAACCGAGACTAGCGGAAGAGACCCAGTACTTC	CASSPKPRLAEETQYF
few	TRBV5-6	.	TRBJ2-5	TGTGCCAGCAGCTTGGTGGGTTGGTCCCAAGAGACCCAGTACTTC	CASSLVGWSQETQYF
.	TRBV12-3/TRBV12-4	TRBD2	TRBJ2-7	TGTGCCAGCAGTGTTCCGATAGCGGGAGCCTTCTACGAGCAGTACTTC	CASSVPIAGAFYEQYF
few	TRBV14	.	TRBJ1-5	TGTGCCAGCAGCCTTACATCCGATCAGCCCCAGCATTTT	CASSLTSDQPQHF